A single sample is the source of the 10 T cell receptor beta chains below, sequenced in a study of HIV-infected patients and healthy controls. TCRdb redid the calling of the 5' RACE reads with MiXCR, one entry per CDR3 protein. This sample has around 18,000 distinct CDR3 sequences, with about 16% found just once. Sample: CD8+ T cells from blood. All receptors derive from a human donor in good health.

This clonotype was counted many times. The rearrangement uses TRBV12-3 or TRBV12-4 and TRBJ1-4, with D maybe TRBD1 (6 bases). The CDR3 is 15 residues long. With 6 bases removed from V and 8 bases from J, the gap between germline ends came to 19 bases. The CDR3 region is CASSHSQGRREKLFF. CDR3 nucleotide sequence: TGTGCCAGCAGCCACTCTCAGGGGAGGAGAGAAAAACTGTTTTTT.

This clonotype rates as medium-sized. The CDR3 reads CASSPVAGVSYEQYF. The DNA for the CDR3 is TGCGCCAGCAGCCCGGTAGCGGGAGTTTCGTACGAGCAGTACTTC. The V and J genes are TRBV4-1 and TRBJ2-7; 9 bases line up with TRBD2. The CDR3 spans 15 residues. The germline gives CDR1 MGHRA, CDR2 YSYEKL. Germline trimming cut 4 bases from V and 4 bases from J; bases unmatched to any gene: 8.

This clonotype was found many times. The V and J genes are TRBV14 and TRBJ2-1; D perhaps matches TRBD2 (6 bases). Trimming removed 0 bases from V and 0 bases from J, with 9 bases in between. This CDR3 is 16 amino acids long. Germline V lookup: CDR1 SGHDN, CDR2 FVKESK. Here the CDR3 reads CASSQDASDSYNEQFF. CDR3 DNA: TGTGCCAGCAGCCAAGATGCTAGCGACTCCTACAATGAGCAGTTCTTC.

In this sample, this clonotype turned up many times. CDR3 in DNA: TGTGCCAGCAGCCCAGCCTGGAGGGCGGCCTACGAGCAGTACTTC. This encodes CASSPAWRAAYEQYF. The chain joins TRBV7-9 to TRBJ2-7; weak D call: TRBD2 (6 bases). V was cut by 5 bases and J by 2 bases, with 16 bases left in between. Per germline, CDR1 SEHNR and CDR2 FQNEAQ (reference sequence). The CDR3 extends over 15 amino acids. The full variable domain, completed using reference TRBV7-9 and TRBJ2-7, is DTGVSQNPRHKITKRGQNVTFRCDPISEHNRLYWYRQTLGQGPEFLTYFQNEAQLEKSRLLSDRFSAERPKGSFSTLEIQRTEQGDSAMYLCASSPAWRAAYEQYFGPGTRLTVT.

This clonotype was detected many times. This chain uses TRBV6-1 with TRBJ2-3, with 9 nucleotides matching TRBD2. With 2 bases clipped from V and 4 bases from J, the junction kept 10 bases outside the gene matches. There are 17 residues in the CDR3. The germline V gene has CDR1 MNHNS and CDR2 SASEGT. The CDR3 bases are TGTGCCAGCAGTGAATCGGGACTAGCCTCGATGGCAGATACGCAGTATTTT. It is translated as CASSESGLASMADTQYF.

This clonotype was seen a few times. The chain employs TRBV6-2 or TRBV6-3 and TRBJ1-2; 7 bases match TRBD1. Germline loops: CDR1 MNHEY, CDR2 SVGEGT. CDR3 length equals 11 residues. The trim removed 6 bases at V and 7 bases at J, leaving 2 bases unmatched. CDR3 in amino acids: CASRDRLGYTF. For the CDR3, the DNA is TGTGCCAGCAGGGACAGGCTTGGCTACACCTTC.

This clonotype was seen only a few times. The V call is TRBV11-2, the J call TRBJ2-5; no firm D call. Germline V gives CDR1 SGHAT, CDR2 FQNNGV. The CDR3 loop spans 14 amino acids. Trimming took 4 bases from V and 5 from J, leaving 14 bases between them. The CDR3 here is CASSSPRSSETQYF. The CDR3 DNA is TGTGCCAGCAGCTCCCCTCGGTCTTCTGAGACCCAGTACTTC.

This clonotype came up many times. The V call is TRBV28, the J call TRBJ2-4; either TRBD1 or TRBD2 may supply D (5 bases each). Germline lookup yields CDR1 MDHEN and CDR2 SYDVKM. Deletions cut 5 bases from V and 5 bases from J, with 13 bases between. The CDR3 spans 14 residues. CDR3 nucleotides: TGTGCCAGCAGTAAGGGGTACGGGGAAAACATTCAGTACTTC. Translated, it gives CASSKGYGENIQYF. Filled out from reference TRBV28 and TRBJ2-4, the complete variable domain reads DVKVTQSSRYLVKRTGEKVFLECVQDMDHENMFWYRQDPGLGLRLIYFSYDVKMKEKGDIPEGYSVSREKKERFSLILESASTNQTSMYLCASSKGYGENIQYFGAGTRLSVL.

The chain couples TRBV4-3 to TRBJ1-5, with D tentatively TRBD1 (6 bases). The CDR3 is 16 amino acids. The V and J ends lost 7 bases and 6 bases respectively, with 22 bases between them. The V gene's germline CDR1 is LGHNA and CDR2 YSLEER. As DNA, the CDR3 is TGCGCCAGCACCAGGAACCACGACAGGTTGAGTCAGCCCCAGCATTTT. This translates into CASTRNHDRLSQPQHF.

Many counts were recorded for this clonotype. V usage is TRBV27 and J usage is TRBJ2-7, with a weak D call TRBD2 (5 bases). Germline V gene data show CDR1 as MNHEY and CDR2 as SMNVEV (reference sequence). V shed 6 bases and J shed 0 bases, with 21 bases lying between them. The CDR3 consists of 17 residues. The CDR3 spells CASSQEVLTPCSYEQYF. DNA for the CDR3: TGTGCCAGCAGCCAGGAGGTGTTGACACCGTGCTCCTACGAGCAGTACTTC.